The entry below describes one TCR beta chain. The antigen is not known. This specimen comes from a study of vaccination and CD4 T cells after COVID-19. Study at large: Sampling after COVID took place at a median of around 91 days (range 35 to 161) following diagnosis. Cellular stimulation was performed using overlapping spike peptides derived from SARS-CoV-2, HCoV-NL63, HCoV-OC43 and HCoV-229E.

CD4+ T cells that had been cultured provided DNA sequenced with the Oncomine TCR Beta short-read assay. A single record per CDR3 protein comes from TCRdb applying MiXCR to the PCR reads. The data contain under 15,000 distinct CDR3 sequences, about 47% of them singletons. V was pared by 6 bases and J by 1 base, with 3 bases between. The CDR3 spans 11 residues. The germline gives CDR1 SGHTA, CDR2 FQGNSA. The treatment denotes: 10-day PBMC culture with coronavirus spike peptide pools or control peptides (ViraFEST assay). The TCR originated in a human donor who had recovered from COVID-19. This chain uses TRBV7-2 with TRBJ1-1, with unresolved D. Source material: CD4+ T cells from blood, cultured in vitro. The CDR3, as DNA: TGTGCCAGCAGTGAGAACACTGAAGCTTTCTTT. Translated, it gives CASSENTEAFF. The whole variable domain, filled in from reference TRBV7-2 and TRBJ1-1, reads GAGVSQSPSNKVTEKGKDVELRCDPISGHTALYWYRQSLGQGLEFLIYFQGNSAPDKSGLPSDRFSAERTGGSVSTLTIQRTQQEDSAVYLCASSENTEAFFGQGTRLTVV.